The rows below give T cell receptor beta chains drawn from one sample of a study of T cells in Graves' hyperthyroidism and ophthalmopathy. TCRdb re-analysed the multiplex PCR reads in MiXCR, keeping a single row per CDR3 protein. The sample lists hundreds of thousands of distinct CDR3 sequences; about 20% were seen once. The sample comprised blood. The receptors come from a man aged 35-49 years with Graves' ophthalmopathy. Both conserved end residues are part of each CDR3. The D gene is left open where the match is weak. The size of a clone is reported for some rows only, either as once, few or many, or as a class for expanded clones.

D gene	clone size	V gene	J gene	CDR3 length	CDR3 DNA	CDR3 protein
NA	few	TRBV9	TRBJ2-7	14	TGTGCCAGCAGCGTAGAAGGGCTCCCCTACGAGCAGTACTTC	CASSVEGLPYEQYF
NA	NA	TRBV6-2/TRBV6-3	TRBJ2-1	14	TGTGCCAGCACCAAGGCTGGTTCCTACAATGAGCAGTTCTTC	CASTKAGSYNEQFF
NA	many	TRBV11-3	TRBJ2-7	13	TGTGCCAGCTCCGTGAGTAGGGTACGCGAGCAGTACTTC	CASSVSRVREQYF
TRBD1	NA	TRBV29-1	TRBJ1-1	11	TGCAGCGGGGGACAGGGGGCACGAGCTTTCTTT	CSGGQGARAFF
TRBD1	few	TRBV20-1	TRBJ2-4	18	TGCAGTGCTAGAGATTTAAGGACAGGGAATTCGGCCAAAAACATTCAGTACTTC	CSARDLRTGNSAKNIQYF
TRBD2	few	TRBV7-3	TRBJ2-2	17	TGTGCCAGCAGCCGACCGTCGAGCGGGGATAGCACCGGGGAGCTGTTTTTT	CASSRPSSGDSTGELFF
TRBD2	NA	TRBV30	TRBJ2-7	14	TGTGCCTGGAGTACGACTAGCGGGTATTACGAGCAGTACTTC	CAWSTTSGYYEQYF
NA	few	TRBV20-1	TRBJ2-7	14	TGCAGTGCTTTGGGACTGGAAAATGCCTACGAGCAGTACTTC	CSALGLENAYEQYF
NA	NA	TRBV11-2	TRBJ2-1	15	TGTGCCATCACCTTCCTTACGGGAATGTACAATGAGCAGTTCTTC	CAITFLTGMYNEQFF
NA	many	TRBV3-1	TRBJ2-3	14	TGTGCCAGCAGCCAACGGCCAAGCACAGATACGCAGTATTTT	CASSQRPSTDTQYF
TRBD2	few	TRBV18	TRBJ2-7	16	TGTGCCAGCTCACCACCGACTAGCGGATACGCCTACGAGCAGTACTTC	CASSPPTSGYAYEQYF
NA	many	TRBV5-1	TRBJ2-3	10	TGCGCCAGTCCTACAGATACGCAGTATTTT	CASPTDTQYF